This T cell receptor beta chain came from a study of CD8 T cells in Susac syndrome (dated by TCRdb to the late 2010s). About the study as a whole: Repertoire sequencing was used to test whether CD8+ T cell activation and differentiation in Susac syndrome was antigen driven. The clonality of the CD8+ T cell repertoire was compared across approximately twelve healthy donors, roughly 14 Susac syndrome patients and around 16 multiple sclerosis patients.

Turning to this clonotype: The antigen this receptor binds is unknown. Per-nucleotide qualities are absent, and no much larger clonotype sits a single base away.

Peripheral blood CD8+ and CD4+ T cells from healthy donors, Susac syndrome patients and multiple sclerosis patients were profiled using high-throughput TCR beta sequencing. The multiple sclerosis controls were treatment-naive patients whose relapsing-remitting disease, either stable or active, fulfilled the revised McDonald criteria. CD8+ TEMRA cells were enriched by FACS, while bulk CD8+ and CD4+ T cells were purified by magnetic negative isolation. Blood was drawn into EDTA tubes, processed within 24 hours, and PBMCs were isolated by density gradient centrifugation. PBMCs destined for TCR sequencing were cryopreserved in liquid nitrogen and later thawed in a 37 °C water bath. Purity of sorted or isolated CD4+, CD8+ and CD8+ TEMRA cells was at least 90%. RNA was extracted with the RNeasy kit and roughly 0.5 to 1 ug was reverse transcribed using random hexamers. The immunoSEQ multiplex PCR assay, which covers 54 Vbeta and 13 Jbeta segments, was used to amplify TCR beta CDR3 regions. PCR amplification bias was corrected by using a synthetic template baseline for primer optimization and computational correction. As for the authors' bioinformatics: Only productive sequences were kept, with reads annotated to V, D and J genes according to IMGT and analyzed in immunoSEQ Analyzer. Clonality was calculated as one minus the Shannon entropy normalized by log2 of the number of productive unique sequences. For each patient and control, public and private clones were evaluated among the 100 most prevalent clones. Clones were defined as Susac-specific when absent from the healthy and MS cohorts, from about a thousand published viral clones and from other ImmuneACCESS disease sequences. TCRdb ran its own pipeline on the public reads, namely fastp trimming at Q25 and MiXCR clone calling, and kept in-frame beta chains. Every distinct CDR3 protein forms one entry, paired with its most common genes and DNA. These V and J calls rely on TCRdb rather than the paper's analysis. The sample records some 130,000 distinct CDR3 sequences, over 75% of which are singletons. The ten largest clones add up to roughly 0.5% of the sample.

Beyond this particular receptor, the publication reports: The TCR sequencing and HLA analysis was acknowledged to have included a relatively small number of individuals.

V is shortened by 8 bases, J by 0 bases, and the region joining them spans 11 bases. The CDR3 goes from the cysteine to the phenylalanine over 14 residues. Only the CDR3 DNA is retained, 42 bases long and in frame from the first base. For CDR1 and CDR2, the germline V gene lists MDHEN and SYDVKM. The specimen was CD8+ T cells from PBMCs. The chain joins TRBV28 to TRBJ1-3; the D region possibly corresponds to TRBD1 (6 bases align). This clonotype originated in a human donor with multiple sclerosis. CDR3 protein: CASGGRHSGNTIYF. The DNA reads as follows: TGTGCCAGCGGGGGCCGCCACTCTGGAAACACCATATATTTT. Full variable domain (CDR3 extended with the reference TRBV28 and TRBJ1-3 proteins): DVKVTQSSRYLVKRTGEKVFLECVQDMDHENMFWYRQDPGLGLRLIYFSYDVKMKEKGDIPEGYSVSREKKERFSLILESASTNQTSMYLCASGGRHSGNTIYFGEGSWLTVV.